These 27 T cell receptor beta chains originate from one sample sequenced in a study of cytomegalovirus exposure and HLA in healthy donors. Researchers ran the PCR with 60 Vbeta and 13 Jbeta primers. Measured with immunoSEQ multiplex PCR; TCRdb has only the in-frame clones, and not every one. The sample has 200,000 or so clones, less than 85% seen once. Sequenced: PBMCs. The receptors originated from a girl aged 2-9 years in good health and CMV-seronegative.

This sequence joins TRBV4-1 and TRBJ2-1; a possible D gene is TRBD2 (5 bases). Trimming stripped 0 bases from V and 6 bases from J, with 15 bases between. This CDR3 region has 16 residues. From germline, CDR1 is MGHRA and CDR2 YSYEKL. CDR3 sequence (DNA): TGCGCCAGCAGCCAAGATCCCGGGGAGCCGGGCAATGAGCAGTTCTTC. The encoded protein is CASSQDPGEPGNEQFF.

This clone was found a few times. This chain joins TRBV4-1 and TRBJ2-3, with TRBD2 identical over 12 bases. J was trimmed by 3 bases and V by 0 bases; bases with no gene match: 4. Germline loops: CDR1 MGHRA, CDR2 YSYEKL. CDR3 size: 17 residues. The CDR3 reads CASSQDLAGGPTDTQYF. The CDR3 DNA reads TGCGCCAGCAGCCAAGATCTAGCGGGGGGGCCGACAGATACGCAGTATTTT.

This chain connects TRBV7-9 to TRBJ2-3; D might be TRBD1 (5 bases). This CDR3 is built from 13 residues. V was pared by 11 bases and J by 2 bases, with 14 bases between. Germline loops: CDR1 SEHNR, CDR2 FQNEAQ (reference sequence). The CDR3 here is CAGEGVITDTQYF. The CDR3 nucleotides are TGTGCCGGCGAAGGGGTGATCACAGATACGCAGTATTTT.

The chain links TRBV21-1 to TRBJ1-1. TRBV21-1 has pseudogene status. The CDR3 extends over 13 amino acids. CDR3 protein: CASSTRVFFQAFF. The CDR3 nucleotides are TGTGCCAGCAGTACGAGGGTGTTTTTCCAAGCTTTCTTT.

The chain joins TRBV30 to TRBJ2-5; D remains ambiguous. Matching the DNA end better, TRBJ2-7 makes the J call doubtful. The CDR3 totals 12 residues. CDR1 and CDR2 from the germline V gene are GTSNPN and SVGIG (reference sequence). The DNA of the CDR3 is TGTGCCTGGAGTGTCGGAGCCTACGAGCAGTACTTC. It translates to CAWSVGAYEQYF.

The rearrangement uses TRBV5-4 and TRBJ2-1, with D perhaps matching TRBD1 (5 bases). Germline V gives CDR1 SGHNT, CDR2 YYREEE (reference sequence). The ends were cut back, 2 bases at V and 4 bases at J, with 7 bases in the middle. This CDR3 has 13 residues. The chain's CDR3 is CASSFTGYNEQFF. CDR3 DNA: TGTGCCAGCAGCTTTACAGGATACAATGAGCAGTTCTTC.

The V and J genes are TRBV5-4 and TRBJ2-7; TRBD2 matches 7 bases. The CDR3 contains 15 residues. Germline CDR1 SGHNT, CDR2 YYREEE (reference sequence). The V and J ends lost 4 bases and 9 bases, in that order; junction bases with no gene match: 16. CDR3 nucleotides: TGTGCCAGCAGCACGGGGGAGGGGTCACTACGAATGCAGTACTTC. As protein: CASSTGEGSLRMQYF.

This clone was recorded a few times. The chain uses TRBV6-5 and TRBJ2-2, with 8 bases fitting TRBD1. This CDR3 is built from 16 residues. V lost 4 bases and J lost 5; bases outside the gene matches: 9. In germline, CDR1 is MNHEY, CDR2 SVGAGI. The CDR3, as DNA: TGTGCCAGCAGTTCACTACCGGGACAGGCTACCGGGGAGCTGTTTTTT. Encoded protein: CASSSLPGQATGELFF.

V gene TRBV5-1 combines with J gene TRBJ1-1; TRBD1 might be the D (5 bases). The germline CDR1 and CDR2 sequences are SGHRS and YFSETQ. The CDR3 length is 15 residues. V was cut by 3 bases and J by 5 bases, with 17 bases left in between. CDR3 DNA: TGCGCCAGCAGCTCACTTTTGGGGGAGGGGACTGAAGCTTTCTTT. This encodes CASSSLLGEGTEAFF.

V and J are TRBV6-1 and TRBJ1-2; the match to TRBD1 covers 8 bases. Unmatched junction bases numbered 7, after V lost 3 bases and J lost 4 bases. The germline gives CDR1 MNHNS, CDR2 SASEGT. The CDR3 covers 15 residues. This chain's CDR3 is CASSDPGGQVYGYTF. For the CDR3, the DNA is TGTGCCAGCAGTGACCCAGGGGGCCAGGTCTATGGCTACACCTTC.

In its sample, this clone was seen a few times. The chain combines TRBV5-6 with TRBJ2-5; TRBD2 aligns across 7 bases. V lost 0 bases to trimming and J lost 2 bases; unmatched junction nucleotides: 13. CDR1 and CDR2 (germline): SGHDT, YYEEEE. The CDR3 length is 18 residues. CDR3 loop: CASSLGFWREPGQETQYF. The CDR3 nucleotides read TGTGCCAGCAGCTTGGGTTTTTGGCGGGAGCCTGGGCAAGAGACCCAGTACTTC.

The chain carries TRBV5-1 and TRBJ2-5; TRBD1 matches 9 bases. Losses at the gene ends were 0 bases for V and 5 bases for J; bases not matched to a gene: 5. Germline values: CDR1 SGHRS, CDR2 YFSETQ. There are 15 residues in the CDR3. CDR3 DNA: TGCGCCAGCAGCTTGGATACAGGGGGCCAGGAGACCCAGTACTTC. As protein: CASSLDTGGQETQYF.

This clone has more than one count but fewer than ten. The V call is TRBV7-6, the J call TRBJ2-5; D remains unclear. Germline lookup yields CDR1 SGHVS and CDR2 FNYEAQ. The CDR3 spans 12 residues. The ends were cut back, 6 bases at V and 3 bases at J, with 8 bases in the middle. This CDR3 reads CASSTVKETQYF. The CDR3 nucleotides read TGTGCCAGCAGTACAGTTAAAGAGACCCAGTACTTC.

This rearrangement joins TRBV19 to TRBJ2-7; 9 bases match TRBD2. After removal of 3 bases from V and 3 bases from J, the junction contained 6 bases not matched to a gene. The CDR3 totals 15 residues. CDR1 and CDR2 (germline): LNHDA, SQIVND (reference sequence). This CDR3 is CASSIFSGSLYEQYF. DNA for the CDR3: TGTGCCAGTAGTATCTTTAGCGGGAGTCTCTACGAGCAGTACTTC. The variable domain in full, with the rest retrieved from reference TRBV19 and TRBJ2-7, is DGGITQSPKYLFRKEGQNVTLSCEQNLNHDAMYWYRQDPGQGLRLIYYSQIVNDFQKGDIAEGYSVSREKKESFPLTVTSAQKNPTAFYLCASSIFSGSLYEQYFGPGTRLTVT.

A single count supports this clone. V is TRBV4-1 and J is TRBJ1-1, with D maybe TRBD1 (5 bases). Germline values: CDR1 MGHRA, CDR2 YSYEKL. CDR3 size: 17 residues. V lost 1 base, J lost 4 bases, and 19 bases lay in between. CDR3 nucleotide sequence: TGCGCCAGCAGCCAAGGCGCGTTGGGAGGGGTGGGCACTGAAGCTTTCTTT. It codes for CASSQGALGGVGTEAFF.

V is TRBV6-5 and J is TRBJ2-3; TRBD2 matches 8 bases. After removal of 4 bases from V and 2 bases from J, the junction contained 8 bases not matched to a gene. In germline, CDR1 is MNHEY, CDR2 SVGAGI. This CDR3 is built from 16 residues. CDR3 protein: CASSLDGGADTDTQYF. The CDR3 region has the DNA TGTGCCAGCAGTTTAGACGGGGGGGCGGACACAGATACGCAGTATTTT.

About this clone itself: Sequence at one end of the junction differs from germline and may be a read error. The rearrangement links TRBV11-3 to TRBJ1-4; D may be TRBD1 (6 bases). From germline, CDR1 is SGHNT and CDR2 YENEEA. This CDR3 has 12 residues. The CDR3: CASSLRGGILAF. The DNA of the CDR3 is TGTGCCAGCAGCTTAAGGGGGGGGATCCTAGCTTTT.

The chain has TRBV9 and TRBJ1-4; TRBD1 matches 7 bases. Looked up from germline, CDR1 is SGDLS and CDR2 is YYNGEE. Trimming took 3 bases from V and 4 from J; bases not matched to a gene: 3. The CDR3 length is 14 residues. The CDR3 DNA reads TGTGCCAGCAGCGCCGACAGGGTTAATGAAAAACTGTTTTTT. Protein sequence: CASSADRVNEKLFF.

The genes are TRBV7-9 and TRBJ2-5, with TRBD1 matching 7 bases. This CDR3 has 16 residues. V shed 7 bases, J shed 5 bases, and the junction held 16 bases outside the gene matches. The germline V gene encodes CDR1 SEHNR and CDR2 FQNEAQ (reference sequence). CDR3 region: CASNFDRGQSGETQYF. The CDR3 DNA sequence: TGTGCCAGCAACTTCGACCGGGGACAGTCGGGGGAGACCCAGTACTTC.

Remarks on this clone: This CDR3 is also generated by other DNA sequences in the sample. This rearrangement joins TRBV9 to TRBJ1-1, with a possible D match to TRBD1 (6 bases). The ends were cut back, 3 bases at V and 1 base at J, with 7 bases in the middle. CDR1 and CDR2 (germline): SGDLS, YYNGEE. The CDR3 has 13 residues. The DNA of the CDR3 is TGTGCCAGCAGCGCGGACAGGAACACTGAAGCTTTCTTT. This encodes CASSADRNTEAFF.

This clone appeared a few times. The chain links TRBV11-2 to TRBJ2-7; D is perhaps TRBD2 (6 bases). V gave up 1 base and J gave up 6 bases, with 28 bases separating them. Germline CDR1 is SGHAT and CDR2 is FQNNGV. This CDR3 contains 19 residues. The CDR3 region is CASSLGTHMLWAGYVEQYF. CDR3 DNA: TGTGCCAGCAGCTTAGGTACCCACATGTTATGGGCGGGGTACGTCGAGCAGTACTTC.

In its sample, this clone was seen once. The sample holds other DNA sequences that translate to the same CDR3. V is TRBV2 and J is TRBJ2-5; 10 positions match TRBD1. Trimming took 8 bases from V and 3 from J; bases not matched to a gene: 6. Per the germline V gene, CDR1 is SNHLY and CDR2 is FYNNEI. CDR3 length: 14 amino acids. The CDR3 here is CASSRDRGEETQYF. Written as DNA, the CDR3 is TGTGCCAGCTCCCGGGACAGGGGAGAAGAGACCCAGTACTTC.

The gene calls are TRBV5-1 and TRBJ2-3; TRBD1 is a possible D gene (5 bases). The CDR3 runs to 14 residues. The V end was cut by 4 bases, the J end by 6 bases, with 15 bases between. The germline V gene has CDR1 SGHRS and CDR2 YFSETQ. The CDR3 sequence is CASSPLGAGDTQYF. CDR3 bases: TGCGCCAGCAGCCCTCTAGGAGCAGGGGATACGCAGTATTTT. Full variable domain (missing parts from reference TRBV5-1 and TRBJ2-3): KAGVTQTPRYLIKTRGQQVTLSCSPISGHRSVSWYQQTPGQGLQFLFEYFSETQRNKGNFPGRFSGRQFSNSRSEMNVSTLELGDSALYLCASSPLGAGDTQYFGPGTRLTVL.

This clone was found a few times. V and J are TRBV9 and TRBJ2-2; the D gene is possibly TRBD1 (5 bases). This CDR3 is built from 14 residues. V was trimmed by 4 bases and J by 1 base, leaving 8 bases between them. From germline, CDR1 is SGDLS and CDR2 YYNGEE. In DNA form, the CDR3 reads TGTGCCAGCAGCCCTGGACAGAACACCGGGGAGCTGTTTTTT. Protein product: CASSPGQNTGELFF.

The chain employs TRBV6-6 and TRBJ2-1, with 12 bases matching TRBD2. J gave up 8 bases and V 0 bases, and 2 bases lay outside the gene matches. Germline V lookup: CDR1 MNHNY, CDR2 SVGAGI (reference sequence). The CDR3 is 15 residues long. CDR3 protein: CASSYSTSGGDEQFF. In DNA, the CDR3 is TGTGCCAGCAGTTACTCGACTAGCGGGGGTGATGAGCAGTTCTTC.

The chain has TRBV5-1 and TRBJ2-1; D not resolved. Germline assignment: CDR1 SGHRS and CDR2 YFSETQ. Trimming took off 4 bases at V and 0 bases at J, with 8 bases between the two ends. The CDR3 has 14 amino acids. DNA of the CDR3: TGCGCCAGCAGCGGCCAAAGCTCCTACAATGAGCAGTTCTTC. Translated, it gives CASSGQSSYNEQFF.

The chain couples TRBV7-9 to TRBJ1-2; D unclear. The CDR3 is 15 residues long. Trimming shortened V by 2 bases and J by 2 bases, and 12 bases separated the two germline ends. CDR1 is SEHNR, CDR2 FQNEAQ, per germline (reference sequence). The CDR3 loop is CASSLIIVENYGYTF. For the CDR3, the DNA is TGTGCCAGCAGCTTAATCATTGTAGAGAACTATGGCTACACCTTC.